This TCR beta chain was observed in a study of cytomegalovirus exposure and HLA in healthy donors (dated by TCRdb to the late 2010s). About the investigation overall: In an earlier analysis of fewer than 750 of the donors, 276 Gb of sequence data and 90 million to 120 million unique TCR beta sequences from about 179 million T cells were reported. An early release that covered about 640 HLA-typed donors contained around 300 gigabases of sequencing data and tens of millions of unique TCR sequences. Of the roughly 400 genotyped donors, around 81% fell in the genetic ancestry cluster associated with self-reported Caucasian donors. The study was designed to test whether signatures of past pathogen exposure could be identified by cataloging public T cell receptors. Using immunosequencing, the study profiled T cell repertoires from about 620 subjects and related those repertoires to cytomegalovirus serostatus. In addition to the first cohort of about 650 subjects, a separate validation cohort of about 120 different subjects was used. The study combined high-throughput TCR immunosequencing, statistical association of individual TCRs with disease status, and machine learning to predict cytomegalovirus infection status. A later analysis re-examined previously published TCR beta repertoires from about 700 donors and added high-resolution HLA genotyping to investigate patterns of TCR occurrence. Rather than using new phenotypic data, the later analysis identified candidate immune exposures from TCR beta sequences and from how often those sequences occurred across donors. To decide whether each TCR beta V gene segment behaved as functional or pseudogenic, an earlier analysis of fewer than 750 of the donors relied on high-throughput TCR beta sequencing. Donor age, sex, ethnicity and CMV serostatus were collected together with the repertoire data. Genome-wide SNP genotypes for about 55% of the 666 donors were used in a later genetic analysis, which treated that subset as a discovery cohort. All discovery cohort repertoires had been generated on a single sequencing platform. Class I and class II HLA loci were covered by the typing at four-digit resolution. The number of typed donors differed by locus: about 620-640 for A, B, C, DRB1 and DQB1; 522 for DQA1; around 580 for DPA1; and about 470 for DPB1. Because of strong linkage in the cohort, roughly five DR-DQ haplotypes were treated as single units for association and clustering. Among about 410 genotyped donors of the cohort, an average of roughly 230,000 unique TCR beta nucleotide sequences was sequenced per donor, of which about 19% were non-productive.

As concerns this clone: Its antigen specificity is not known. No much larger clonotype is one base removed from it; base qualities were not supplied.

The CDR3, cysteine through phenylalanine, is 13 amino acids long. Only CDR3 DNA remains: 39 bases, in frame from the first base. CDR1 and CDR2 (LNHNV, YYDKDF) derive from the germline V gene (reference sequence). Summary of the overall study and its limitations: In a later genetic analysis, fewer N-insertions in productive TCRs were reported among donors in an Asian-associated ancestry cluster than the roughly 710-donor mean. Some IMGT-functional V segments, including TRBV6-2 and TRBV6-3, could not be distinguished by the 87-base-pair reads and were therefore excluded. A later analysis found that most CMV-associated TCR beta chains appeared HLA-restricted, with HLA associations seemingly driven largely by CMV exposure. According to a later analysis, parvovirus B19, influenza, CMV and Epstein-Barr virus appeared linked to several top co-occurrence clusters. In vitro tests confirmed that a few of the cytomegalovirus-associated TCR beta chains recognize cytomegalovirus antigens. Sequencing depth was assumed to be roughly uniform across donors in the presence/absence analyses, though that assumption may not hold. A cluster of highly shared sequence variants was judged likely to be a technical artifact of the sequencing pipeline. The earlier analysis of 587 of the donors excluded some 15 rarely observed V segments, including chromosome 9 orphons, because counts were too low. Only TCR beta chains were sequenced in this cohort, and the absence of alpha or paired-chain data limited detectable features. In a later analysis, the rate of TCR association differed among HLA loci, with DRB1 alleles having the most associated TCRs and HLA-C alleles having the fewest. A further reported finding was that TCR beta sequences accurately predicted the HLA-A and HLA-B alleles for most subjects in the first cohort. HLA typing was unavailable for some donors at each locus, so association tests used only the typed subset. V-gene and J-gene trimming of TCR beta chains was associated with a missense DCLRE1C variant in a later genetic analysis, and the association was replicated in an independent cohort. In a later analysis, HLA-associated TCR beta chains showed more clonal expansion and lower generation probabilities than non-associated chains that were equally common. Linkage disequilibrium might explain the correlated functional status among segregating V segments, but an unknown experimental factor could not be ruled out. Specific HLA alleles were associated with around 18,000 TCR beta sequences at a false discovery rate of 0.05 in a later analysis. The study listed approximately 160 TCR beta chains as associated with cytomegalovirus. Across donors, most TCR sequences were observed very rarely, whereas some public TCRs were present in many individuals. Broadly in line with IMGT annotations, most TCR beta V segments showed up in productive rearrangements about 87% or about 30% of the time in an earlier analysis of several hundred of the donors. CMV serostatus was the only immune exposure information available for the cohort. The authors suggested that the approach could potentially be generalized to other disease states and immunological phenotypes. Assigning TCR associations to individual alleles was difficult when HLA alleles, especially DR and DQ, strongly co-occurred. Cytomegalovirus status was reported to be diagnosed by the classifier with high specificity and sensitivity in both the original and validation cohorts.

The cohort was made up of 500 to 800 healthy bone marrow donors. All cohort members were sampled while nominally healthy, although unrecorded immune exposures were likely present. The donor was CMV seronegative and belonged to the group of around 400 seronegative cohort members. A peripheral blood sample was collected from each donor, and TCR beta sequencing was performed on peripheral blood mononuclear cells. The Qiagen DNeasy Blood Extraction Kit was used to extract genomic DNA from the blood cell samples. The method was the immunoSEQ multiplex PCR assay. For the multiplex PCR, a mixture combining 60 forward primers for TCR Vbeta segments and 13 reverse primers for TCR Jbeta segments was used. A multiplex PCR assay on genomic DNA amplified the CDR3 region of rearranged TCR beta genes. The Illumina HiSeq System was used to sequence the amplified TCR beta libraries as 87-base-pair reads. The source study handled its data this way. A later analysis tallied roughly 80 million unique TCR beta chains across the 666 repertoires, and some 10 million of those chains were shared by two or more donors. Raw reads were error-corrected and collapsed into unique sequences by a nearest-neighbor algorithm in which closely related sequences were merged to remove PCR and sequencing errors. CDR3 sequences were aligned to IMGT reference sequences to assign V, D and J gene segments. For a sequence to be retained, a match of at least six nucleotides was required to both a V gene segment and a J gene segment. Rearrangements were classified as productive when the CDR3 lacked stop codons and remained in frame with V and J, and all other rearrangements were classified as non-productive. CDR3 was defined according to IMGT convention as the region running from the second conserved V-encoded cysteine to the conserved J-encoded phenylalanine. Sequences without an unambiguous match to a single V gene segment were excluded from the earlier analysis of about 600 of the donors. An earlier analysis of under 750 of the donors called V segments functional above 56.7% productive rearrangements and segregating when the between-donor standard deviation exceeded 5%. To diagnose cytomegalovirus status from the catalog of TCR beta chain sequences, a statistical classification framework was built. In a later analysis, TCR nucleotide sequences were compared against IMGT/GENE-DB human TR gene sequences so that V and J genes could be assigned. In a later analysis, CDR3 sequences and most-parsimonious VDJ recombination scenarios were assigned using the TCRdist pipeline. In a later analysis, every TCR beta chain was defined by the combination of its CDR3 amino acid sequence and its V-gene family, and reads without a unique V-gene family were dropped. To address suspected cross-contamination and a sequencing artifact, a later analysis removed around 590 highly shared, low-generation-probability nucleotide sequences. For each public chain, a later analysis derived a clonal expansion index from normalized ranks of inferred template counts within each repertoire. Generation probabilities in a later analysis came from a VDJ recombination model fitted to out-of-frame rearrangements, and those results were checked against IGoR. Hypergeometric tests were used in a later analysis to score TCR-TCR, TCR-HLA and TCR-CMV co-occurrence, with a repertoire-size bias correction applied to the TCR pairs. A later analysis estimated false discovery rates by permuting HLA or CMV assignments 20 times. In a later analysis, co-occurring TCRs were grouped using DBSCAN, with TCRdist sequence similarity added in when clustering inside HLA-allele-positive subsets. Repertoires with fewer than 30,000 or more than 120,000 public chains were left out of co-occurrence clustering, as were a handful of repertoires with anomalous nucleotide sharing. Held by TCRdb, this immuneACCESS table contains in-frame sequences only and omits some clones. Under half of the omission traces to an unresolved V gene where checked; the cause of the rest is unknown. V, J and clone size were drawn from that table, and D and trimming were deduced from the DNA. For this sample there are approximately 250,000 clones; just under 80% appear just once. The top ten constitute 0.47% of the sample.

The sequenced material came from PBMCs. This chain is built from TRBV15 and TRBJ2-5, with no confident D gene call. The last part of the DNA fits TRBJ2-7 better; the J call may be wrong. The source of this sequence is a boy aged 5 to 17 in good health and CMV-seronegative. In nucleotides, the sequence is TGTGCCACCAGCAGAGTCGCCGACTACGAGCAGTACTTC. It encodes CATSRVADYEQYF.